These T cell receptor beta chains were read from a single sample in a study of CD4 T cells in relation to SARS-CoV-2 and coronaviruses. Generated by immunoSEQ multiplex PCR, the TCRdb table keeps only in-frame clones and is missing some. Of roughly 29,000 clones listed, approximately 78% are singletons. Their target antigens are unknown. The sequenced sample consisted of CD4+ T cells from PBMCs, cultured in vitro. The receptors shown here come from a human donor in good health. CDR3s include the opening cysteine and the closing phenylalanine or tryptophan. The D gene is left open where the match is weak. Some rows have no size entry. The others give once, few or many, or a class for an expanded clone.

TRBJ2-1,TRBD2,once,TRBV20-1,TGCAGTGCTAGTGCTGCAGGGACTAGCGGGGCCGGGAATGAGCAGTTCTTC,CSASAAGTSGAGNEQFF
TRBJ1-4,TRBD1,-,TRBV10-3,TGTGCCATCAGTGAGTCCAGACAGGGCGGTGAAAAACTGTTTTTT,CAISESRQGGEKLFF
TRBJ2-3,-,once,TRBV5-5,TGTGCCAGCAGCTTTGGGGACGGAGATACGCAGTATTTT,CASSFGDGDTQYF
TRBJ1-1,TRBD1,few,TRBV2,TGTGCCAGCAGTAACAGGGGCGCTACGAACACTGAAGCTTTCTTT,CASSNRGATNTEAFF
TRBJ1-5,-,-,TRBV18,TGTGCCAGCTCACCATCGGGGGGCGATCAGCCCCAGCATTTT,CASSPSGGDQPQHF
TRBJ1-2,-,-,TRBV18,TGTGCCAGCTCACCAGCGCAGGGAGCTCCTCCGGCCTTC,CASSPAQGAPPAF
TRBJ2-4,-,-,TRBV19,TGTGCCAGTAGTCCCGATCGGAGGGAGGACATTCAGTACTTC,CASSPDRREDIQYF
TRBJ2-1,TRBD2,-,TRBV18,TGTGCCAGCTCATCGACCCTAGCGGGGAGGAACAATGAGCAGTTCTTC,CASSSTLAGRNNEQFF
TRBJ1-6,TRBD1,-,TRBV2,TGTGCCAGCAGGCCGACAGGGGCCTATAATTCACCCCTCCACTTT,CASRPTGAYNSPLHF
TRBJ1-5,-,-,TRBV29-1,TGCAGCGTTGTTCCCCCAAGGCTTAGCAATCAGCCCCAGCATTTT,CSVVPPRLSNQPQHF
TRBJ2-5,TRBD2,-,TRBV2,TGTGCCAGCAAACTAGCGGGTATGAAAGAGACCCAGTACTTC,CASKLAGMKETQYF
TRBJ1-2,-,-,TRBV6-1,TGTGCCAGCAGTGAAGCTAGGCAGGGAGATGGCTACACCTTC,CASSEARQGDGYTF
TRBJ2-5,-,-,TRBV18,TGTGCCAGCTCACCACCGGGACTGTCAGTGGAGACCCAGTACTTC,CASSPPGLSVETQYF
TRBJ2-3,TRBD2,-,TRBV3-1/TRBV3-2,TGTGCCAGCAGCCACGGGGGGGGAAGGAGCACAGATACGCAGTATTTT,CASSHGGGRSTDTQYF
TRBJ2-6,-,-,TRBV25-1,TGTGCCAGCAGTGAATATGAGACAGGCAATCCTGGGGCCAACGTCCTGACTTTC,CASSEYETGNPGANVLTF
TRBJ2-3,TRBD2,-,TRBV6-5,TGTGCCAGCAGTTACACAGGACTAGCGGGAGGTGATACGCAGTATTTT,CASSYTGLAGGDTQYF
TRBJ1-6,-,-,TRBV21-1,TGTGCCAGCAGCAAAGTGCCGAATTCACCCCTCCACTTT,CASSKVPNSPLHF
TRBJ1-2,-,-,TRBV18,TGTGCCAGCTCACCTCCGAGCTCCTCCTATGGCTACACCTTC,CASSPPSSSYGYTF
TRBJ1-2,TRBD1,-,TRBV11-2,TGTGCCAGCAGCTTAGGGTCAGGGGGTAATGGCTACACCTTC,CASSLGSGGNGYTF
TRBJ2-7,TRBD1,-,TRBV18,TGTGCCAGCTCTCTACCCCCCGGGACAGGGGGCGGCGAGCAGTACTTC,CASSLPPGTGGGEQYF
TRBJ2-3,TRBD2,-,TRBV2,TGTGCCAGCAGTGGGGGGGGTGGTGGTACGCAGTATTTT,CASSGGGGGTQYF
TRBJ2-7,-,-,TRBV11-3,TGTGCCAGCAGCTTAACAGCTTCCTACGAGCAGTACTTC,CASSLTASYEQYF
TRBJ2-5,TRBD2,-,TRBV24-1,TGTGCCACCAGTGACTCACGGACTAGCGGGAGTACAGAGACCCAGTACTTC,CATSDSRTSGSTETQYF
TRBJ2-2,TRBD2,-,TRBV11-3,TGTGCCAGCAGCTTCGGTCGGGGGGCCGGGGAGCTGTTTTTT,CASSFGRGAGELFF
TRBJ1-4,-,-,TRBV27,TGTGCCAGCAGTTTACGGGGGGCTAATGAAAAACTGTTTTTT,CASSLRGANEKLFF
TRBJ2-1,TRBD1,once,TRBV30,TGTGCCTGGAGTCCCAGGGGGTTAATTTTCGATGAGCAGTTCTTC,CAWSPRGLIFDEQFF
TRBJ2-2,-,-,TRBV5-1,TGCGCCAGCAGCTTAGGACAGAACACCGGGGAGCTGTTTTTT,CASSLGQNTGELFF
TRBJ1-5,-,-,TRBV4-3,TGCGCCAGCAGCCTCGGGGTATTCGGTCAGCCCCAGCATTTT,CASSLGVFGQPQHF
TRBJ1-5,TRBD1,-,TRBV5-6,TGTGCCAGCAGCCCGGACAGGACAATGCAGCCCCAGCATTTT,CASSPDRTMQPQHF
TRBJ1-1,-,-,TRBV19,TGTGCCAGTAGTTATACGGTTAACACTGAAGCTTTCTTT,CASSYTVNTEAFF
TRBJ2-1,TRBD2,-,TRBV11-2,TGTGCCAGCAGCTTAGGGACTAGCGTCAATGAGCAGTTCTTC,CASSLGTSVNEQFF
TRBJ2-7,-,-,TRBV9,TGTGCCAGCAGCCCCGGGACCTCCGGATACGAGCAGTACTTC,CASSPGTSGYEQYF
TRBJ2-7,-,-,TRBV6-2/TRBV6-3,TGTGCCAGCAGTCAACGAGGGTCCGAGCAGTACTTC,CASSQRGSEQYF
TRBJ2-3,TRBD1,-,TRBV7-2,TGTGCCAGCAGTTTAGGTAGTATACAGGGGGCAGATACGCAGTATTTT,CASSLGSIQGADTQYF
TRBJ2-1,-,-,TRBV28,TGTGCCAGCAGTTTAGGGGGTCAGTCCTACAATGAGCAGTTCTTC,CASSLGGQSYNEQFF
TRBJ1-6,-,-,TRBV6-5,TGTGCCAGCAGTTGGCAGGGAAATTCACCCCTCCACTTT,CASSWQGNSPLHF
TRBJ1-5,TRBD1,-,TRBV6-2/TRBV6-3,TGTGCCAGCAGTTCTCGGACAGGGGGCGTTGATCAGCCCCAGCATTTT,CASSSRTGGVDQPQHF
TRBJ1-6,-,-,TRBV6-5,TGTGCCAGCAGTTACCAGGGCCAAGGTTCACCCCTCCACTTT,CASSYQGQGSPLHF
TRBJ2-5,TRBD2,-,TRBV29-1,TGCAGCGTTGAATGGATGGCGGGAGGGAAGACCCAGTACTTC,CSVEWMAGGKTQYF
TRBJ1-2,-,-,TRBV29-1,TGCAGCGTTGATGGCTACACCTTC,CSVDGYTF
TRBJ2-5,-,-,TRBV25-1,TGTGCCAGCAGTGAAAGATATTCCGGAGGACAGGGAGGGGAGACCCAGTACTTC,CASSERYSGGQGGETQYF
TRBJ2-3,TRBD1,-,TRBV19,TGTGCCAGTAGCGGACAGGGGCCAGATACGCAGTATTTT,CASSGQGPDTQYF
TRBJ2-7,-,-,TRBV7-2,TGTGCCAGCAGCTTGGCCTCAGGCCACGAGCAGTACTTC,CASSLASGHEQYF
TRBJ2-2,TRBD1,-,TRBV9,TGTGCCAGCAGCGTAGGGGGACAGGGGGCGCACACCGGGGAGCTGTTTTTT,CASSVGGQGAHTGELFF
TRBJ1-5,-,-,TRBV4-3,TGCGCCAGCAGCCAAGAGGGGGGCTTCGGCAATCAGCCCCAGCATTTT,CASSQEGGFGNQPQHF
TRBJ2-2,-,-,TRBV7-2,TGTGCCAGCAGCTTAGATCAGCTCAGTGTCACCGGGGAGCTGTTTTTT,CASSLDQLSVTGELFF
TRBJ2-3,TRBD2,-,TRBV7-2,TGTGCCAGCAGCTTAGTCCAGCGGGGGGCGGGCACAGATACGCAGTATTTT,CASSLVQRGAGTDTQYF
TRBJ2-1,-,few,TRBV7-7,TGTGCTAGCAGCCTAAGCGGATTGGGGAATGAGCAGTTCTTC,CASSLSGLGNEQFF
TRBJ1-4,-,-,TRBV19,TGTGCCAGTACCGCCGGGAGGGAGAATGAAAAACTGTTTTTT,CASTAGRENEKLFF
TRBJ2-7,-,-,TRBV7-2,TGTGCCAGCAGCCGGGACGCGGGGAACTCCTACGAGCAGTACTTC,CASSRDAGNSYEQYF
TRBJ2-1,TRBD2,-,TRBV7-3,TGTGCCAGCAGCTTTCGAGCGGGAGTCTACAATGAGCAGTTCTTC,CASSFRAGVYNEQFF
TRBJ2-7,TRBD2,-,TRBV6-2/TRBV6-3,TGTGCCAGCAGTTACACTAGCGGGGGACCACAAACTTACGAGCAGTACTTC,CASSYTSGGPQTYEQYF
TRBJ2-3,-,-,TRBV9,TGTGCCAGCAGCCCTGTTGGAGATACGCAGTATTTT,CASSPVGDTQYF
TRBJ2-3,-,few,TRBV7-9,TGTGCCAGTAATAGCGGTAGCACAGATACGCAGTATTTT,CASNSGSTDTQYF